One sample yielded the 7 T cell receptor beta chains listed below, sequenced in a study of cytomegalovirus exposure and HLA in healthy donors. Both 60 Vbeta primers and 13 Jbeta primers went into the PCR. TCRdb's table, derived via immunoSEQ multiplex PCR, lists solely in-frame clones and lacks some. The sample yields 130,000 or so clones, roughly 74% seen once. The specimen was PBMCs. The receptors were sampled from a man aged 35-49 years in good health and CMV-seronegative.

The chain recombines TRBV6-1 with TRBJ2-5; maybe TRBD1 (6 bases). Near its end, the DNA agrees better with TRBJ2-7, so the J call may be wrong. Germline lookup yields CDR1 MNHNS and CDR2 SASEGT. The CDR3 has 13 amino acids. The CDR3 reads CAIQDSLSYEQYF. The CDR3, as DNA: TGTGCCATCCAGGACAGCCTCAGCTACGAGCAGTACTTC.

V usage is TRBV10-3 and J usage is TRBJ2-1; maybe TRBD2 (6 bases). The germline gives CDR1 ENHRY, CDR2 SYGVKD. The CDR3 length is 16 residues. Trimming stripped 1 base from V and 2 bases from J, with 12 bases between. The DNA for the CDR3 is TGTGCCATCAGTGAGTGGAGGGACCGGGCCTACAATGAGCAGTTCTTC. The encoded protein is CAISEWRDRAYNEQFF.

This clone was recorded a few times. The V and J genes are TRBV5-8 and TRBJ1-4; tentative D call: TRBD1 (6 bases). V lost 2 bases and J 6 bases, leaving 14 bases between the germline ends. The CDR3 totals 15 residues. Germline values: CDR1 SGHTS, CDR2 YDEGEE. CDR3 loop: CASSFGGSRDEKLFF. CDR3 in DNA: TGTGCCAGCAGCTTTGGGGGCAGTCGGGATGAAAAACTGTTTTTT.

The V call is TRBV5-1, the J call TRBJ1-6; D might be TRBD1 (6 bases). V lost 3 bases, J lost 7 bases, and 17 bases lay in between. Germline CDR1 is SGHRS and CDR2 is YFSETQ. The CDR3 has 16 residues. The CDR3: CASSSATTGLNSPLHF. The CDR3 DNA reads TGCGCCAGCAGCTCCGCAACAACAGGGTTGAATTCACCCCTCCACTTT.

V gene TRBV4-3 combines with J gene TRBJ2-4, with 9 bases that match TRBD2. This CDR3 region has 20 residues. The V segment lost 1 base and the J segment 6 bases; nucleotides outside the gene matches: 19. The germline V gene has CDR1 LGHNA and CDR2 YSLEER. The CDR3 is CASSQGVGQRGAGSRNIQYF. The CDR3 bases are TGCGCCAGCAGCCAAGGAGTGGGGCAGCGGGGGGCAGGCTCCCGAAACATTCAGTACTTC.

The rearrangement uses TRBV10-3 and TRBJ1-2, with a weak D call TRBD1 (5 bases). CDR3 size: 15 residues. The V and J ends lost 1 base and 1 base respectively, with 10 bases between them. Germline CDR1 and CDR2: ENHRY and SYGVKD. CDR3 residues: CAISEFLGDNYGYTF. As DNA, the CDR3 is TGTGCCATCAGTGAGTTTTTAGGGGATAACTATGGCTACACCTTC.

The genes are TRBV7-8 and TRBJ2-7; 11 bases agree with TRBD1. V lost 0 bases and J lost 3; bases outside the gene matches: 4. This CDR3 is built from 16 residues. Germline values: CDR1 SGHVS, CDR2 FQNEAQ. CDR3 DNA: TGTGCCAGCAGCTTAGCGCTTGGGACAGGGGGCTACGAGCAGTACTTC. The encoded protein is CASSLALGTGGYEQYF.